The sequence of this TCR beta chain was determined in a study of beta chain features in type 1 diabetes. Broader study findings: Individuals with type 1 diabetes displayed fewer insertions and more deletions at VDJ junctions. Naive, central memory and Treg TCRB repertoires appeared more alike in patients than in healthy donors. A moderate, significant TCRB CDR3 shortening appeared in type 1 diabetes across four CD4+ subsets.

This clone was seen only once. Its cognate antigen is unknown. The CDR3 is made up of 13 amino acids. CDR1 SNHLY and CDR2 FYNNEI come from the germline V gene. Deletions cut 5 bases from V and 2 bases from J, with 9 bases between. Heparinised blood was drawn once per donor, averaging roughly 120 mL. Since all of the isolated RNA was reverse transcribed, expressed TCRB transcripts were what got sequenced. Only in-frame clones appear in the TCRdb table, and some are missing; sequencing was by immunoSEQ multiplex PCR. Found here are 600,000 to 650,000 clones, 15% to 18% of them singletons; the top ten hold about 0.087%.

The sequence came from a man aged 18 to 30 in good health. The sample comprised naive CD4+ T cells from blood. The chain joins TRBV2 to TRBJ1-1; D is uncertain. The CDR3 reads CASSLTLNTEAFF. Written as DNA, the CDR3 is TGTGCCAGCAGTTTGACCCTTAACACTGAAGCTTTCTTT.